Listed below are T cell receptor beta chains from one sample, sequenced in a study of cytomegalovirus exposure and HLA in healthy donors. Method: immunoSEQ multiplex PCR; TCRdb's copy keeps in-frame clones and lacks some. The data contain 150,000 to 200,000 clones, 87% of them singletons. The sample was PBMCs. The receptor set was obtained from a girl under three years old in good health and CMV-seronegative. Both conserved end residues are part of each CDR3. D genes are given only for firm matches. Clone sizes are given selectively: once, few, many, or a class where the clone is expanded.

DNA: TGTGCCAGCCATCAGGGGGTCGACAATCAGCCCCAGCATTTT
CDR3: CASHQGVDNQPQHF
J: TRBJ1-5
D: -
V: TRBV21-1
size: -

DNA: TGTGCCAGCAGCCTTCAGGGGGCGGGGAATGAGCAGTTCTTC
CDR3: CASSLQGAGNEQFF
J: TRBJ2-1
D: TRBD1
V: TRBV7-9
size: -

DNA: TGTGCCAGCAGTGAACGACAGTTTTCACTCTCCTATAATTCACCCCTCCACTTT
CDR3: CASSERQFSLSYNSPLHF
J: TRBJ1-6
D: -
V: TRBV6-1
size: -

DNA: TGTGCCAGCAGCTTGTACGCGTCTACTGGAAACACCATATATTTT
CDR3: CASSLYASTGNTIYF
J: TRBJ1-3
D: -
V: TRBV5-6
size: -

DNA: TGTGCCAGCAGCTTGGGGCTAGCGGGAGGGTTGGGGGGCAATGAGCAGTTCTTC
CDR3: CASSLGLAGGLGGNEQFF
J: TRBJ2-1
D: TRBD2
V: TRBV5-4
size: -

DNA: TGTGCCTGGATTAAAGTCAGTTCGATGAATTCACCCCTCCACTTT
CDR3: CAWIKVSSMNSPLHF
J: TRBJ1-6
D: -
V: TRBV30
size: -

DNA: TGTGCCAGCAGTTCGGACAGGGGCTCTAAGGAGCCCCAGCATTTT
CDR3: CASSSDRGSKEPQHF
J: TRBJ1-5
D: TRBD1
V: TRBV6-5
size: -

DNA: TGCAGCGTTGAGACGGGAGGCCCCGGGAGCAAAAACATTCAGTACTTC
CDR3: CSVETGGPGSKNIQYF
J: TRBJ2-4
D: TRBD2
V: TRBV29-1
size: -

DNA: TGTGCCAGCAGCTTTCTAGCGGGGGGTAGCTCCTACGAGCAGTACTTC
CDR3: CASSFLAGGSSYEQYF
J: TRBJ2-7
D: TRBD2
V: TRBV5-5
size: -

DNA: TGTGCCTGGAACGTCGAGTCGAACACTGAAGCTTTCTTT
CDR3: CAWNVESNTEAFF
J: TRBJ1-1
D: -
V: TRBV30
size: -

DNA: TGTGCCAGCAGCGCAGGAGATACGCAGTATTTT
CDR3: CASSAGDTQYF
J: TRBJ2-3
D: -
V: TRBV9
size: -

DNA: TGTGCCAGCAGCGTAGGGGGGGGCCGAAAGAACACCGGGGAGCTGTTTTTT
CDR3: CASSVGGGRKNTGELFF
J: TRBJ2-2
D: -
V: TRBV9
size: -

DNA: TGTGCCAGCAGCTTAGTGTCAGGTTATTCCACCGGGGAGCTGTTTTTT
CDR3: CASSLVSGYSTGELFF
J: TRBJ2-2
D: -
V: TRBV11-1
size: -

DNA: TGTGCCAGCGCGATAGCGGGGAGCACAGATACGCAGTATTTT
CDR3: CASAIAGSTDTQYF
J: TRBJ2-3
D: TRBD2
V: TRBV6-5
size: -

DNA: TGTGCCAGCAGTGACCCCAGGGTCCCGTTGGGCTACACCTTC
CDR3: CASSDPRVPLGYTF
J: TRBJ1-2
D: -
V: TRBV2
size: -

DNA: TGTGCCAGCAGCCCTCGGTACCAAGAGACCCAGTACTTC
CDR3: CASSPRYQETQYF
J: TRBJ2-5
D: -
V: TRBV9
size: once

DNA: TGCGCCAGCAGCGGGGAACTAGCGGGCTCCTACAATGAGCAGTTCTTC
CDR3: CASSGELAGSYNEQFF
J: TRBJ2-1
D: TRBD2
V: TRBV5-1
size: -

DNA: TGTGCTAGTGGCCGGGACAGGAACACTGAAGCTTTCTTT
CDR3: CASGRDRNTEAFF
J: TRBJ1-1
D: TRBD1
V: TRBV12-5
size: -

DNA: TGCGCCAGCAGCTTGACTGCAGGGCATGAAGGCTACACCTTC
CDR3: CASSLTAGHEGYTF
J: TRBJ1-2
D: -
V: TRBV5-1
size: few

DNA: TGCGCCAGCAGCCACTACCCCGAGGGGGATGGGGAGCAGTACTTC
CDR3: CASSHYPEGDGEQYF
J: TRBJ2-5
D: -
V: TRBV5-1
size: -

DNA: TGTGCCAGCAGTGCTAGCGGGAGGGAGGAGTATGAGCAGTTCTTC
CDR3: CASSASGREEYEQFF
J: TRBJ2-1
D: TRBD2
V: TRBV14
size: -

DNA: TGTGCCTGGAGCCCCCTTGCGACGGGGGAAAAACTGTTTTTT
CDR3: CAWSPLATGEKLFF
J: TRBJ1-4
D: -
V: TRBV30
size: few

DNA: TGCGCCAGCAGCGCCATTGGGGGGAGTGAGCAGTTCTTC
CDR3: CASSAIGGSEQFF
J: TRBJ2-1
D: -
V: TRBV5-1
size: -

DNA: TGTGCCAGCAGGCCCCCGGGGTGGACTAGCGGATGGAATGAGCAGTTCTTC
CDR3: CASRPPGWTSGWNEQFF
J: TRBJ2-1
D: TRBD2
V: TRBV25-1
size: once

DNA: TGTGCCAGCAGGCCGGGGGGGCCGCTCACCGGGGAGCTGTTTTTT
CDR3: CASRPGGPLTGELFF
J: TRBJ2-2
D: TRBD2
V: TRBV2
size: once

DNA: TGTGCCTGGAGCCGCGGGACAGGGTACTATGGCTACACCTTC
CDR3: CAWSRGTGYYGYTF
J: TRBJ1-2
D: TRBD1
V: TRBV30
size: -